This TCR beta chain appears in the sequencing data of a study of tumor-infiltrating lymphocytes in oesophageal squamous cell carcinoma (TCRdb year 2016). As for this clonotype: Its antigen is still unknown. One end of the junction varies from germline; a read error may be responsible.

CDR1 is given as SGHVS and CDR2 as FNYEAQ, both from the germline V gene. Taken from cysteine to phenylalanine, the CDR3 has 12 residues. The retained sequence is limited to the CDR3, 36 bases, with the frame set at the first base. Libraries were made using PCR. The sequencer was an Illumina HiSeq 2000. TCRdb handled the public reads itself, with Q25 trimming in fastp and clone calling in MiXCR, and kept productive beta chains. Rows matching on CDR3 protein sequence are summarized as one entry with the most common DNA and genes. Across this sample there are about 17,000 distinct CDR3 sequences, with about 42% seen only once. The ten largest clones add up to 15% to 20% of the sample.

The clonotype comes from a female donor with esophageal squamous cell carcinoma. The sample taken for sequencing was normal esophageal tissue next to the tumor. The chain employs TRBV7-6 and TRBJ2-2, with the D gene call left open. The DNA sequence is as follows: TGTGCTAGCAGTCTTCCCCCCGGGGAGCTGTTTTTT. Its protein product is CASSLPPGELFF. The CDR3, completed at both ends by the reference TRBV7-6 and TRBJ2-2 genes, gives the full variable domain GAGVSQSPRYKVTKRGQDVALRCDPISGHVSLYWYRQALGQGPEFLTYFNYEAQQDKSGLPNDRFSAERPEGSISTLTIQRTEQRDSAMYRCASSLPPGELFFGEGSRLTVL.